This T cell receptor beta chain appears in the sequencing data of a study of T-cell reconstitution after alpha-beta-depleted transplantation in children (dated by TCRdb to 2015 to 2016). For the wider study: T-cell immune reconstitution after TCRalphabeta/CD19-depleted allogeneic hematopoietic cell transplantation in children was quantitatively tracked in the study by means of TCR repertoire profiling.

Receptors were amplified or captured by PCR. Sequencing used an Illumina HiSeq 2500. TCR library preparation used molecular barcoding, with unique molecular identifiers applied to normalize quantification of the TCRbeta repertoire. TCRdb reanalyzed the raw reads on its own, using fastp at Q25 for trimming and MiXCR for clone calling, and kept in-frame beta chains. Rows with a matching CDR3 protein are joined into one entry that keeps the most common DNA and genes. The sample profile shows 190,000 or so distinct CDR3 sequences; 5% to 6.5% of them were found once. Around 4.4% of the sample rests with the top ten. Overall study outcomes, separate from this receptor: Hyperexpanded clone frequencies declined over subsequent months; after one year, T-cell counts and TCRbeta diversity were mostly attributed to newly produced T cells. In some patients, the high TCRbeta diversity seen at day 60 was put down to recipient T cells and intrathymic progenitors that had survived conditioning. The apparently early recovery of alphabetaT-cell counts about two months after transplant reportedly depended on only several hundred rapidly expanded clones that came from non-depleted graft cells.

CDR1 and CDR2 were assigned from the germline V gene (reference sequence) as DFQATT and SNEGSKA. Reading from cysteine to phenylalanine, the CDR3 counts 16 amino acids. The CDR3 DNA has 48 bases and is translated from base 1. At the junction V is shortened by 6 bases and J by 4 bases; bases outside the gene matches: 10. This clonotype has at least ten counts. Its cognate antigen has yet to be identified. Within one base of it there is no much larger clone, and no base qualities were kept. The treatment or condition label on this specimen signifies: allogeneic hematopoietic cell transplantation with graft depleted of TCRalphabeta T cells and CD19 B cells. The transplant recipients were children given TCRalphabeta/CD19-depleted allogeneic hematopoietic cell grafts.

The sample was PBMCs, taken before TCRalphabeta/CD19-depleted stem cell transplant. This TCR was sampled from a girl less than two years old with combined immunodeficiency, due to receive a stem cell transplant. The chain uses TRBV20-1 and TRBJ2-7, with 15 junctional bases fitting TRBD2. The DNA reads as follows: TGCAGTGCCCAGTCGATGGGGACTAGCGGGAGGTACGAGCAGTACTTC. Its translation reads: CSAQSMGTSGRYEQYF.